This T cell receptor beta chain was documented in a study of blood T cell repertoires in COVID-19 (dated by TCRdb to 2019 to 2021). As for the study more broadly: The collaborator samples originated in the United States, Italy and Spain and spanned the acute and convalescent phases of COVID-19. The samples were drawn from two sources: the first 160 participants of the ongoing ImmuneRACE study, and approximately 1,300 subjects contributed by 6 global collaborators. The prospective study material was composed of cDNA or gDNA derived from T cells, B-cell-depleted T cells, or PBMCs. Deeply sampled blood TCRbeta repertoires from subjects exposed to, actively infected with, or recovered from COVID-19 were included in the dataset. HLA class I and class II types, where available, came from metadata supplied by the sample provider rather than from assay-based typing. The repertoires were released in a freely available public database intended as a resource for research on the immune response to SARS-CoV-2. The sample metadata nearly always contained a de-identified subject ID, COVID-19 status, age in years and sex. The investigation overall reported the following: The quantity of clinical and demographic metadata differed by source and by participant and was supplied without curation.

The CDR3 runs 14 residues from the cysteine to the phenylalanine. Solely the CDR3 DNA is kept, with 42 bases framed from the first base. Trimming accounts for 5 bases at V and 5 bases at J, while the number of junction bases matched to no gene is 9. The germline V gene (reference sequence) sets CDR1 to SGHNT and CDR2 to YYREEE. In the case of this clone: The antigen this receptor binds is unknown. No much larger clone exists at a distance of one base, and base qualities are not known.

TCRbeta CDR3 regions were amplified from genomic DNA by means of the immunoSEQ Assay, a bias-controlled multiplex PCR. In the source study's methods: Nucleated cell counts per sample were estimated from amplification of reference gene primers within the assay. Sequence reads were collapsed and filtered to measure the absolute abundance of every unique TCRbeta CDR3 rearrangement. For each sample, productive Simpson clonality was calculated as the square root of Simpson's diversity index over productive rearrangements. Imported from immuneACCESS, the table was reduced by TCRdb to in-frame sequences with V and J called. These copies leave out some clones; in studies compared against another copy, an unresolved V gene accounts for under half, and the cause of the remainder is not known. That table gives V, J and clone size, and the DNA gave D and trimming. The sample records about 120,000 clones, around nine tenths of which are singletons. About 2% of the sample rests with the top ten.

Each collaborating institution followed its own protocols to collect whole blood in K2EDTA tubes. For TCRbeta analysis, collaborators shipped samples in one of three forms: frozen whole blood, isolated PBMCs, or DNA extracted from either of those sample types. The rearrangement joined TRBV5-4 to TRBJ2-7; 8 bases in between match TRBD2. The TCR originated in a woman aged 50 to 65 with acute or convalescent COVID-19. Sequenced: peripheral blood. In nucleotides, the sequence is TGTGCCAGCAGACCCATCCGGGGGGGGGACGAGCAGTACTTC. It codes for CASRPIRGGDEQYF.